The 30 T cell receptor beta chains given below trace back to one sample, sequenced in a study of cytomegalovirus exposure and HLA in healthy donors. PCR involved 60 Vbeta and 13 Jbeta primers. Assay used: immunoSEQ multiplex PCR; TCRdb lists only in-frame clones, some missing. The data show fewer than 45,000 clones, and the top ten clones hold roughly 9.6%. Sequencing was performed on PBMCs. These receptors came from a man between 35 and 55 years old in good health and CMV-seropositive.

V gene TRBV7-8 combines with J gene TRBJ2-1; no clear D gene. V lost 5 bases to trimming and J lost 9 bases, with 11 bases between them. The germline gives CDR1 SGHVS, CDR2 FQNEAQ. The CDR3 extends over 12 amino acids. The CDR3 sequence is CASSQVFGEQFF. The CDR3 DNA follows: TGTGCCAGCAGCCAGGTTTTCGGTGAGCAGTTCTTC.

This chain uses TRBV18 with TRBJ2-2; 9 bases map to TRBD2. V was pared by 3 bases and J by 6 bases, with 8 bases of the junction left unmatched. CDR1 is KGHSH and CDR2 is LQKENI in the germline V gene. The CDR3 has 16 residues. CDR3 nucleotide sequence: TGTGCCAGCTCACCCTATAGCGGGAGAGACCCCGGGGAGCTGTTTTTT. The encoded protein is CASSPYSGRDPGELFF.

The chain links TRBV5-6 to TRBJ1-2, with D possibly matching TRBD1 (5 bases). This CDR3 contains 14 residues. Germline CDR1 SGHDT, CDR2 YYEEEE. The V end lost 5 bases, the J end lost 2 bases, and 13 bases lay between the germline ends. The CDR3 loop is CASRLQGLNYGYTF. The CDR3 DNA follows: TGTGCCAGCAGGCTCCAGGGCTTAAACTATGGCTACACCTTC.

V usage is TRBV11-2 and J usage is TRBJ2-1; D is unclear. With 4 bases removed from V and 9 bases from J, the gap between germline ends came to 10 bases. In germline, CDR1 is SGHAT, CDR2 FQNNGV. CDR3 length: 12 amino acids. This chain's CDR3 is CASSWVTGEQFF. The DNA of the CDR3 is TGTGCCAGCAGCTGGGTTACGGGTGAGCAGTTCTTC. Using reference TRBV11-2 and TRBJ2-1 for the parts outside the CDR3, the full variable domain is EAGVAQSPRYKIIEKRQSVAFWCNPISGHATLYWYQQILGQGPKLLIQFQNNGVVDDSQLPKDRFSAERLKGVDSTLKIQPAKLEDSAVYLCASSWVTGEQFFGPGTRLTVL.

This chain connects TRBV7-2 to TRBJ1-2; TRBD1 agrees at 8 bases. Per germline, CDR1 SGHTA and CDR2 FQGNSA. V lost 5 bases to trimming and J lost 7 bases; unmatched junction nucleotides: 9. This CDR3 has 14 amino acids. The CDR3 DNA is TGTGCCAGCAGCCCACAGGGGGGGGAGGCTGGCTACACCTTC. Encoded protein: CASSPQGGEAGYTF.

J is TRBJ2-7 and V is TRBV7-3; D gene unclear. The CDR3 covers 15 residues. Germline values: CDR1 SGHTA, CDR2 FQGTGA. The ends were cut back, 2 bases at V and 5 bases at J, with 16 bases in the middle. The CDR3 spells CASSLQSGLPNEQYF. For the CDR3, the DNA is TGTGCCAGCAGCTTACAATCAGGTCTCCCTAACGAGCAGTACTTC.

This chain uses TRBV5-1 with TRBJ2-7; maybe TRBD1 (6 bases). The germline V gene has CDR1 SGHRS and CDR2 YFSETQ. The CDR3 is made up of 12 amino acids. V dropped 4 bases and J dropped 3 bases, with 8 bases sitting between them. The CDR3 DNA reads as TGCGCCAGCAGCAGGGGGATCTACGAGCAGTACTTC. Encoded protein: CASSRGIYEQYF.

This chain's CDR3 is CAWSLRKYEQYF. CDR3 sequence (DNA): TGTGCCTGGAGTTTGCGGAAGTACGAGCAGTACTTC. The J gene is TRBJ2-7, the V gene TRBV30; D is unclear. The CDR3 runs 12 residues. The germline gives CDR1 GTSNPN, CDR2 SVGIG (reference sequence). Trimming left V 2 bases short and J 4 bases short, with 9 bases between.

This chain uses TRBV30 with TRBJ2-7, with 10 bases identical to TRBD1. This CDR3 is built from 15 residues. Germline CDR1 and CDR2: GTSNPN and SVGIG (reference sequence). V shed 0 bases and J 6 bases; nucleotides not matched to a gene: 8. CDR3 nucleotides: TGTGCCTGGAGTGTGCGGGACAGGGGATTGGGCGAGCAGTACTTC. Translation gives CAWSVRDRGLGEQYF.

CDR3 sequence: CASRSGYGYNEQFF. The CDR3 nucleotides are TGTGCCAGCAGGTCAGGGTATGGCTACAATGAGCAGTTCTTC. The V gene is TRBV6-1, the J gene TRBJ2-1, with D possibly being TRBD1 (5 bases). CDR1 is MNHNS and CDR2 is SASEGT in the germline V gene. The CDR3 runs to 14 residues. Trimming pared 6 bases from V and 3 bases from J, leaving 12 bases between.

This chain joins TRBV5-5 and TRBJ1-1; no reliable D call. From germline, CDR1 is SGHKS and CDR2 YYEKEE (reference sequence). V was cut by 4 bases and J by 1 base, with 5 bases left in between. The CDR3 loop spans 12 amino acids. CDR3 protein: CASSSPNTEAFF. In DNA, the CDR3 is TGTGCCAGCAGCAGCCCGAACACTGAAGCTTTCTTT. Full variable domain (missing parts from reference TRBV5-5 and TRBJ1-1): DAGVTQSPTHLIKTRGQQVTLRCSPISGHKSVSWYQQVLGQGPQFIFQYYEKEERGRGNFPDRFSARQFPNYSSELNVNALLLGDSALYLCASSSPNTEAFFGQGTRLTVV.

V gene TRBV9 combines with J gene TRBJ2-2, with a possible D match to TRBD2 (5 bases). Trimming shortened V by 1 base and J by 7 bases, and 8 bases separated the two germline ends. Germline CDR1 and CDR2: SGDLS and YYNGEE. The CDR3 has 13 residues. This CDR3 is CASSVTSYGELFF. The CDR3 bases are TGTGCCAGCAGCGTAACTAGTTACGGGGAGCTGTTTTTT.

The chain uses TRBV9 and TRBJ1-1; 7 bases line up with TRBD1. In germline, CDR1 is SGDLS, CDR2 YYNGEE. This CDR3 is 14 amino acids long. V trimming: 0 bases; J trimming: 10 bases; junction bases outside the gene matches: 9. The CDR3 DNA follows: TGTGCCAGCAGCGTAGCTGAATACAGGGGAAGAGCTTTCTTT. Translating gives CASSVAEYRGRAFF.

The rearrangement links TRBV2 to TRBJ1-1; D uncertain. Germline CDR1 is SNHLY and CDR2 is FYNNEI. Trimming took off 2 bases at V and 3 bases at J, with 10 bases between the two ends. The CDR3 loop spans 14 amino acids. The DNA of the CDR3 is TGTGCCAGCAGTGAAACGGAGGTCCACACTGAAGCTTTCTTT. It is translated as CASSETEVHTEAFF.

The V and J genes are TRBV7-6 and TRBJ1-1; the D is unclear. The CDR3 is made up of 13 amino acids. The V end was cut by 3 bases, the J end by 5 bases, with 10 bases between. Germline CDR1 and CDR2: SGHVS and FNYEAQ. The CDR3 sequence: CASSFGSKTEAFF. In nucleotides, the CDR3 is TGTGCCAGCAGCTTTGGCTCGAAGACTGAAGCTTTCTTT.

This chain uses TRBV19 with TRBJ1-4; D perhaps matches TRBD1 (5 bases). CDR3 length equals 14 residues. Trimming removed 2 bases at V and 4 bases at J, with 8 bases between. Germline V gene sequence: CDR1 LNHDA, CDR2 SQIVND (reference sequence). The CDR3 DNA follows: TGTGCCAGTAGTATATGGGGGGATAATGAAAAACTGTTTTTT. Translated: CASSIWGDNEKLFF.

CDR3 loop: CAWSAGTGFYEQYF. The CDR3, as DNA: TGTGCCTGGAGCGCCGGGACAGGGTTCTACGAGCAGTACTTC. J is TRBJ2-7 and V is TRBV30, with 9 bases that match TRBD1. Losses at the gene ends were 3 bases for V and 3 bases for J; bases not matched to a gene: 6. Per germline, CDR1 GTSNPN and CDR2 SVGIG (reference sequence). This CDR3 contains 14 residues.

On this clone: This CDR3 is missing its conserved last phenylalanine or tryptophan, likely due to a read error. V gene TRBV28 combines with J gene TRBJ1-1; D ambiguous. Germline V gene sequence: CDR1 MDHEN, CDR2 SYDVKM. This CDR3 has 15 amino acids. The V end was cut by 6 bases, the J end by 7 bases, with 21 bases between. CDR3 loop: CASSPRRGGMSEAFS. CDR3 nucleotides: TGTGCCAGCAGCCCTAGACGGGGAGGTATGAGTGAAGCTTTCTCT.

The chain combines TRBV4-1 with TRBJ2-7; the D gene is possibly TRBD2 (6 bases). Trimming stripped 3 bases from V and 5 bases from J, with 11 bases between. Germline values: CDR1 MGHRA, CDR2 YSYEKL. The CDR3 contains 13 residues. This chain's CDR3 is CASSHIGEDEQYF. The CDR3 nucleotides are TGCGCCAGCAGCCACATCGGGGAGGACGAGCAGTACTTC.

The chain joins TRBV2 to TRBJ2-7; 10 bases fit TRBD2. From germline, CDR1 is SNHLY and CDR2 FYNNEI. The CDR3 loop spans 14 amino acids. After removal of 3 bases from V and 7 bases from J, the junction contained 6 bases not matched to a gene. The CDR3 nucleotides are TGTGCCAGCAGTGATCTAGCGGGAGCTATAGAGCAGTACTTC. Translated, it gives CASSDLAGAIEQYF.

CDR3 loop: CASSSYGGGQSYTF. In DNA, the CDR3 is TGTGCCAGCAGCTCGTATGGCGGGGGACAAAGCTACACCTTC. V is TRBV5-4 and J is TRBJ1-2; maybe TRBD1 (6 bases). This CDR3 spans 14 amino acids. Germline V gives CDR1 SGHNT, CDR2 YYREEE (reference sequence). V was shortened by 3 bases and J by 9 bases, with 18 bases between the two germline ends.

Written as DNA, the CDR3 is TGTGCCGCAGGGGGGCTAACACCATACTTC. It codes for CAAGGLTPYF. The rearrangement joins TRBV28 to TRBJ2-5; a possible D gene is TRBD1 (7 bases). CDR1 and CDR2 (germline): MDHEN, SYDVKM. Trimming stripped 11 bases from V and 14 bases from J, with 18 bases between. The CDR3 totals 10 residues.

The chain is built from TRBV7-9 and TRBJ2-1; the match to TRBD1 covers 9 bases. V lost 10 bases, J lost 7 bases, and 20 bases stayed unmatched. CDR1 and CDR2 from the germline V gene are SEHNR and FQNEAQ (reference sequence). The CDR3 has 17 amino acids. The CDR3 DNA reads as TGTGCCACCGCCCGCTCAAGGGACAGGGCCGCGGGTAATGAGCAGTTCTTC. This sequence encodes CATARSRDRAAGNEQFF.

The gene calls are TRBV6-1 and TRBJ2-3; 10 nucleotides match TRBD2. V lost 2 bases and J lost 5; bases outside the gene matches: 4. CDR1 is MNHNS and CDR2 is SASEGT in the germline V gene. The CDR3 has 15 residues. DNA of the CDR3: TGTGCCAGCAGTGAAACTAGCGGGACAAGAGATACGCAGTATTTT. Translating it yields CASSETSGTRDTQYF.

The chain recombines TRBV5-1 with TRBJ2-2; D possibly corresponds to TRBD2 (5 bases). The CDR3 totals 16 residues. V was cut by 0 bases and J by 5 bases, with 14 bases left in between. Germline CDR1 SGHRS, CDR2 YFSETQ. Here the CDR3 DNA reads TGCGCCAGCAGCTTGGGAGGGTTCCTGAGGACCGGGGAGCTGTTTTTT. Protein: CASSLGGFLRTGELFF.

V and J are TRBV29-1 and TRBJ2-1; 7 bases map to TRBD1. V lost 4 bases to trimming and J lost 6 bases; unmatched junction nucleotides: 6. The CDR3 contains 13 residues. Germline values: CDR1 SQVTM, CDR2 ANQGSEA. CDR3 in DNA: TGCAGCGTTGCCCGACAGGGATTCAATGAGCAGTTCTTC. It codes for CSVARQGFNEQFF.

The CDR3: CTSSQRAYSSYEQYF. The CDR3 nucleotides are TGCACCAGCAGTCAGAGGGCCTATAGCTCCTACGAGCAGTACTTC. The rearrangement links TRBV1 to TRBJ2-5; the D segment call TRBD2 is taken from the table without a DNA check. The J call may be faulty, since TRBJ2-7 better matches the DNA end. TRBV1 counts as a pseudogene. The CDR3 is made up of 15 amino acids.

The gene calls are TRBV4-3 and TRBJ2-5, with 7 bases matching TRBD2. The CDR3 has 14 residues. Looked up from germline, CDR1 is LGHNA and CDR2 is YSLEER. V trimming: 8 bases; J trimming: 1 base; junction bases outside the gene matches: 7. The DNA for the CDR3 is TGCGCCAGCCCCCGAGCGGGGACCCAAGAGACCCAGTACTTC. Translated: CASPRAGTQETQYF.

The V and J genes are TRBV12-2 and TRBJ2-1; the DNA was not compared with TRBD1, the D call given in the table. TRBV12-2 is described as a pseudogene. The length of the CDR3 is 12 residues. CDR3 sequence reads: CASRRGPNEQFF. In DNA, the CDR3 is TGTGCAAGTCGCCGTGGCCCCAATGAGCAGTTCTTC.

Written as DNA, the CDR3 is TGCGCCAGCAGCCTGGACTTACCCAATGAGCAGTTCTTC. Translated, it gives CASSLDLPNEQFF. V and J are TRBV5-1 and TRBJ2-1; TRBD2 is a possible D gene (5 bases). V dropped 4 bases and J dropped 6 bases, with 11 bases sitting between them. This CDR3 has 13 residues. Looked up from germline, CDR1 is SGHRS and CDR2 is YFSETQ.